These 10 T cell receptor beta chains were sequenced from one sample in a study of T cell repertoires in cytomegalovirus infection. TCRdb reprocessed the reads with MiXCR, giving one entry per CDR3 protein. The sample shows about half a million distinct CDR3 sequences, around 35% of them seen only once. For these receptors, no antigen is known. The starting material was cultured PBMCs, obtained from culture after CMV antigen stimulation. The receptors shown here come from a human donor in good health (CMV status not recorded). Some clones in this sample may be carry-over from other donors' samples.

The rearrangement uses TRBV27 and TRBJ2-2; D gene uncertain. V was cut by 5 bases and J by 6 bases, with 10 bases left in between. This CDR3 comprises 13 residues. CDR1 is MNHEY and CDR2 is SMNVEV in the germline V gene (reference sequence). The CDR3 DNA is TGTGCCAGCAGTCCCCAGGTGGCCGGGGAGCTGTTTTTT. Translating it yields CASSPQVAGELFF.

This chain's CDR3 is CASSGRAARNGYTF. In nucleotides, the CDR3 is TGTGCCAGCAGTGGCAGGGCGGCACGGAATGGCTACACCTTC. The chain uses TRBV2 and TRBJ1-2; D may be TRBD1 (5 bases). V dropped 4 bases and J dropped 6 bases, with 15 bases sitting between them. The CDR3 covers 14 residues. CDR1 is SNHLY, CDR2 FYNNEI, per germline.

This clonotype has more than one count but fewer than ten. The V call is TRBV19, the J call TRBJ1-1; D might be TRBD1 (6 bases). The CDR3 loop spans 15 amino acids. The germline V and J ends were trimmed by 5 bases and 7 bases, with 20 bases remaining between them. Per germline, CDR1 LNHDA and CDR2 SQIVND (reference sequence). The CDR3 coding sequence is TGTGCCAGTAGTCCCCCCAGGCGGGGGCGACGTGAAGCTTTCTTT. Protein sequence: CASSPPRRGRREAFF.

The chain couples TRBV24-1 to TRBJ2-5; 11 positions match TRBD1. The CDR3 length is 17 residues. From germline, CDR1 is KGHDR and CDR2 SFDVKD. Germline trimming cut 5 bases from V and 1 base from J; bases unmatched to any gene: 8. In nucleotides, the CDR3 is TGTGCCACCAGTGGGGGACAGGGGGGAGAAAGCCAAGAGACCCAGTACTTC. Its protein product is CATSGGQGGESQETQYF.

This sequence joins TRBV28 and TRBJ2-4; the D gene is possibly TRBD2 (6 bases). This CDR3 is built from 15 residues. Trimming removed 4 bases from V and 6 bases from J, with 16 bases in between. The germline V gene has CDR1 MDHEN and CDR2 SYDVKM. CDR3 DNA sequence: TGTGCCAGCAGTTCGGCCGGGACGGAGGGAAACATTCAGTACTTC. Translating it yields CASSSAGTEGNIQYF.

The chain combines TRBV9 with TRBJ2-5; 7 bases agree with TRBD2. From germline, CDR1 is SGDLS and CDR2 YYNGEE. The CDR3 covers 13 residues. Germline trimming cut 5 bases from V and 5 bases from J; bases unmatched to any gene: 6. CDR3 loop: CASSRGSRETQYF. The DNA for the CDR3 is TGTGCCAGCAGTCGCGGGAGTCGGGAGACCCAGTACTTC.

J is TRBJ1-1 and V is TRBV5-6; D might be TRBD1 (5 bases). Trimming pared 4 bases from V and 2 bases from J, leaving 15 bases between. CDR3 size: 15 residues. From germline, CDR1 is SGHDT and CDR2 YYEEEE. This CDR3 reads CASSPRVLQNTEAFF. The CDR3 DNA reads TGTGCCAGCAGCCCCAGGGTACTCCAAAACACTGAAGCTTTCTTT.

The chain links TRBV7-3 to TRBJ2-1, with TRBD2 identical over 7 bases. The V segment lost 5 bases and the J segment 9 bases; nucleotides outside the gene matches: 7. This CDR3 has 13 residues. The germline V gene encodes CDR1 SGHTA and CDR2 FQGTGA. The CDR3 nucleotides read TGTGCCAGCAGCCGAACGACTAGCAGTGAGCAGTTCTTC. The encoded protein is CASSRTTSSEQFF.

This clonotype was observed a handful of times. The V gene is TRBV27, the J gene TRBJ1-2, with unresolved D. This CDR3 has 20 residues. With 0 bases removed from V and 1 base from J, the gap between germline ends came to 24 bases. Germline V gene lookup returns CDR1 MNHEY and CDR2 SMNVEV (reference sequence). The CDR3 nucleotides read TGTGCCAGCAGTTTATCGTTTCGGGAAACGGGCTGGGGTATTAACTATGGCTACACCTTC. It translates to CASSLSFRETGWGINYGYTF.

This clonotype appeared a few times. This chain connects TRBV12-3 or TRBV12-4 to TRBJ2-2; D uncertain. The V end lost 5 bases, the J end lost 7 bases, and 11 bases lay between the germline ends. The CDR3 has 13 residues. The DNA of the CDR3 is TGTGCCAGCAGTGCAAGTCTGGGCGGGGAGCTGTTTTTT. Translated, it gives CASSASLGGELFF.